These 13 T cell receptor beta chains came from one sample sequenced in a study of beta chain features in type 1 diabetes. Of the isolated RNA, all was reverse transcribed, and so the sequenced material was expressed TCRB transcripts. Generated by immunoSEQ multiplex PCR, the TCRdb table keeps only in-frame clones and is missing some. The data hold hundreds of thousands of clones, with about 70% observed a single time. Sequenced material: naive CD4+ T cells from blood. The receptors were gathered from a young man in good health.

This clone occurred a few times. One end of the junction is discordant with germline, which a read error may explain. The chain uses TRBV10-3 and TRBJ2-6; D assignment may be TRBD1 or TRBD2 (5 bases each). The CDR3 is 15 amino acids. CDR1 ENHRY and CDR2 SYGVKD come from the germline V gene. CDR3 DNA sequence: TGTGCCATCACTGAGGGGATGCTGGGGGCCAACGTCCTGACTTTC. This translates into CAITEGMLGANVLTF.

In DNA form, the CDR3 reads TGTGCCAGCAGAGTGGCTGGGTCCGGGGAGCTGTTTTTT. Translating it yields CASRVAGSGELFF. This chain uses TRBV25-1 with TRBJ2-2, with D hard to call. CDR3 length equals 13 residues. Looked up from germline, CDR1 is MGHDK and CDR2 is SYGVNS. Trimming stripped 6 bases from V and 6 bases from J, with 11 bases between.

CDR3 amino acids: CAWRLRGLAGTGNEQFF. The CDR3 coding sequence is TGTGCCTGGAGATTGCGGGGACTAGCGGGTACGGGGAATGAGCAGTTCTTC. This sequence joins TRBV30 and TRBJ2-1; 12 bases agree with TRBD2. In germline, CDR1 is GTSNPN, CDR2 SVGIG (reference sequence). The V and J ends lost 3 bases and 7 bases, in that order; junction bases with no gene match: 13. CDR3 size: 17 residues.

As to this clone: Other DNA sequences in the same sample also yield this CDR3. This chain connects TRBV29-1 to TRBJ2-7; D unresolved. The V end lost 4 bases, the J end lost 0 bases, and 4 bases lay between the germline ends. The CDR3 is made up of 11 amino acids. CDR1 SQVTM and CDR2 ANQGSEA come from the germline V gene. The CDR3: CSVVTSYEQYF. CDR3 sequence (DNA): TGCAGCGTTGTAACCTCCTACGAGCAGTACTTC.

The chain has TRBV5-6 and TRBJ2-1; D is unresolved. V was trimmed by 0 bases and J by 6 bases, leaving 16 bases between them. In germline, CDR1 is SGHDT, CDR2 YYEEEE. This CDR3 has 16 amino acids. CDR3 residues: CASSLGIGHRSNEQFF. DNA for the CDR3: TGTGCCAGCAGCTTGGGGATCGGGCATCGCTCCAATGAGCAGTTCTTC.

This clone was seen a single time. This chain connects TRBV5-1 to TRBJ2-3; 7 positions agree with TRBD1. Unmatched junction bases numbered 6, after V lost 0 bases and J lost 2 bases. The CDR3 length is 16 residues. The germline V gene has CDR1 SGHRS and CDR2 YFSETQ. CDR3 region: CASSLGTGLSTDTQYF. CDR3 coding DNA: TGCGCCAGCAGCTTGGGGACAGGCCTCTCCACAGATACGCAGTATTTT.

The table lists this clone with a few counts. V and J are TRBV29-1 and TRBJ2-3; D possibly corresponds to TRBD2 (5 bases). Germline V gene lookup returns CDR1 SQVTM and CDR2 ANQGSEA. V was trimmed by 4 bases and J by 0 bases, leaving 14 bases between them. The CDR3 loop spans 15 amino acids. CDR3 nucleotides: TGCAGCGTTGGACGAGCGGCCTCTAGCACAGATACGCAGTATTTT. It codes for CSVGRAASSTDTQYF.

The V call is TRBV30, the J call TRBJ1-6; 7 nucleotides line up with TRBD1. Germline V gene lookup returns CDR1 GTSNPN and CDR2 SVGIG (reference sequence). This CDR3 contains 15 residues. The J segment lost 7 bases and the V segment lost 5 bases, leaving 11 bases of the junction unmatched. CDR3 region: CAWGLKTGKNSPLHF. CDR3 DNA: TGTGCCTGGGGTCTGAAGACAGGGAAGAATTCACCCCTCCACTTT.

Details on this clone: Distinct nucleotide sequences in the sample also encode this CDR3. The genes are TRBV5-1 and TRBJ2-3; the D gene could be TRBD1 or TRBD2 (6 bases each). The CDR3 consists of 15 residues. The V end lost 2 bases, the J end lost 0 bases, and 10 bases lay between the germline ends. Germline lookup yields CDR1 SGHRS and CDR2 YFSETQ. The CDR3 DNA reads as TGCGCCAGCAGCTTCGGGGGCCTTAGCACAGATACGCAGTATTTT. Protein product: CASSFGGLSTDTQYF.

The rearrangement links TRBV2 to TRBJ2-1, with D hard to call. CDR1 is SNHLY, CDR2 FYNNEI, per germline. CDR3 size: 15 residues. Trimming removed 8 bases at V and 0 bases at J, with 14 bases between. CDR3 in amino acids: CASEDWSSSYNEQFF. Here the CDR3 DNA reads TGTGCCAGCGAAGACTGGTCGAGCTCCTACAATGAGCAGTTCTTC. The entire variable domain, with the rest obtained from reference TRBV2 and TRBJ2-1, is as follows: EPEVTQTPSHQVTQMGQEVILRCVPISNHLYFYWYRQILGQKVEFLVSFYNNEISEKSEIFDDQFSVERPDGSNFTLKIRSTKLEDSAMYFCASEDWSSSYNEQFFGPGTRLTVL.

This chain connects TRBV28 to TRBJ2-1, with D possibly matching TRBD2 (6 bases). The V gene's germline CDR1 is MDHEN and CDR2 SYDVKM. This CDR3 spans 15 amino acids. Between the trimmed V and J ends, which lost 3 bases and 2 bases, there was a span of 11 bases. CDR3 in amino acids: CASSFEGGAYNEQFF. In nucleotides, the CDR3 is TGTGCCAGCAGTTTCGAGGGCGGGGCCTACAATGAGCAGTTCTTC. Using reference TRBV28 and TRBJ2-1 for the parts outside the CDR3, the full variable domain is DVKVTQSSRYLVKRTGEKVFLECVQDMDHENMFWYRQDPGLGLRLIYFSYDVKMKEKGDIPEGYSVSREKKERFSLILESASTNQTSMYLCASSFEGGAYNEQFFGPGTRLTVL.

This clone was observed a handful of times. The chain employs TRBV6-5 and TRBJ2-1; D is possibly TRBD2 (6 bases). The ends were cut back, 9 bases at V and 8 bases at J, with 11 bases in the middle. The CDR3 has 11 residues. Per germline, CDR1 MNHEY and CDR2 SVGAGI. CDR3 sequence (DNA): TGTGCCAGTACTAGCTTCGATGAGCAGTTCTTC. Translating it yields CASTSFDEQFF.

The chain links TRBV9 to TRBJ2-1; TRBD2 matches 7 bases. The CDR3 is made up of 15 amino acids. After removal of 3 bases from V and 3 bases from J, the junction contained 6 bases not matched to a gene. The germline V gene has CDR1 SGDLS and CDR2 YYNGEE. Here the CDR3 DNA reads TGTGCCAGCAGCGGGGTAGAGCGGGGCTACAATGAGCAGTTCTTC. Protein product: CASSGVERGYNEQFF.